These T cell receptor beta chains were read from a single sample in a study of T cell changes during pregnancy in multiple sclerosis. The repertoire was sequenced with immunoSEQ multiplex PCR; TCRdb's copy has only in-frame clones and lacks some. The profile shows around 75,000 clones, approximately 95% of them singletons. Specimen: CD4+ T cells from peripheral blood mononuclear cells, collected after pregnancy. Every receptor here comes from a female donor with multiple sclerosis, enrolled in a pregnancy study. Each CDR3 is given with its conserved first and last residue. D genes are given only for firm matches. Clone size is given for some rows only: seen once, a few or many times, or a class if the clone is expanded.

15	NA	TRBV10-3	NA	TRBJ1-5	TGTGCCATCAGCCGAGGGGAGGGTAGCAATCAGCCCCAGCATTTT	CAISRGEGSNQPQHF
14	TRBD2	TRBV6-1	NA	TRBJ2-7	TGTGCCAGCAGTGAAGCGGGAGGGCCCTACGAGCAGTACTTC	CASSEAGGPYEQYF
13	NA	TRBV29-1	NA	TRBJ1-1	TGCAGCGCTAATCAGGGTTCCTACACTGAAGCTTTCTTT	CSANQGSYTEAFF
13	NA	TRBV11-2	NA	TRBJ1-1	TGTGCCAGCAGCTTAGTAAGGTGGAGTGAAGCTTTCTTT	CASSLVRWSEAFF
13	NA	TRBV19	NA	TRBJ2-7	TGTGCCAGTAGTATAGCTCAGGACTACGAGCAGTACTTC	CASSIAQDYEQYF
14	TRBD1	TRBV30	NA	TRBJ1-2	TGTGCCTGGAGTGTTGGACAGGGGCGGGATGGCTACACCTTC	CAWSVGQGRDGYTF
15	NA	TRBV9	NA	TRBJ1-1	TGTGCCAGCAGCGTAGGAGCGGCTACGGACGCTGAAGCTTTCTTT	CASSVGAATDAEAFF
14	TRBD2	TRBV28	NA	TRBJ2-1	TGTGCCAGCAGTTTAGCGGGAGTTCGAAATGAGCAGTTCTTC	CASSLAGVRNEQFF
18	TRBD1	TRBV7-6	NA	TRBJ2-7	TGTGCCAGCAGCTTAGCAGGGACAGGGGGCGCATACTCCTACGAGCAGTACTTC	CASSLAGTGGAYSYEQYF
14	NA	TRBV5-8	few	TRBJ2-5	TGTGCCAGCAGCGGCCTAGTAGGGGGAGAGACCCAGTACTTC	CASSGLVGGETQYF
15	TRBD1	TRBV4-3	NA	TRBJ1-6	TGCGCCAGCAGCCAAGAGACAGGGGGCGATTCACCCCTCCACTTT	CASSQETGGDSPLHF